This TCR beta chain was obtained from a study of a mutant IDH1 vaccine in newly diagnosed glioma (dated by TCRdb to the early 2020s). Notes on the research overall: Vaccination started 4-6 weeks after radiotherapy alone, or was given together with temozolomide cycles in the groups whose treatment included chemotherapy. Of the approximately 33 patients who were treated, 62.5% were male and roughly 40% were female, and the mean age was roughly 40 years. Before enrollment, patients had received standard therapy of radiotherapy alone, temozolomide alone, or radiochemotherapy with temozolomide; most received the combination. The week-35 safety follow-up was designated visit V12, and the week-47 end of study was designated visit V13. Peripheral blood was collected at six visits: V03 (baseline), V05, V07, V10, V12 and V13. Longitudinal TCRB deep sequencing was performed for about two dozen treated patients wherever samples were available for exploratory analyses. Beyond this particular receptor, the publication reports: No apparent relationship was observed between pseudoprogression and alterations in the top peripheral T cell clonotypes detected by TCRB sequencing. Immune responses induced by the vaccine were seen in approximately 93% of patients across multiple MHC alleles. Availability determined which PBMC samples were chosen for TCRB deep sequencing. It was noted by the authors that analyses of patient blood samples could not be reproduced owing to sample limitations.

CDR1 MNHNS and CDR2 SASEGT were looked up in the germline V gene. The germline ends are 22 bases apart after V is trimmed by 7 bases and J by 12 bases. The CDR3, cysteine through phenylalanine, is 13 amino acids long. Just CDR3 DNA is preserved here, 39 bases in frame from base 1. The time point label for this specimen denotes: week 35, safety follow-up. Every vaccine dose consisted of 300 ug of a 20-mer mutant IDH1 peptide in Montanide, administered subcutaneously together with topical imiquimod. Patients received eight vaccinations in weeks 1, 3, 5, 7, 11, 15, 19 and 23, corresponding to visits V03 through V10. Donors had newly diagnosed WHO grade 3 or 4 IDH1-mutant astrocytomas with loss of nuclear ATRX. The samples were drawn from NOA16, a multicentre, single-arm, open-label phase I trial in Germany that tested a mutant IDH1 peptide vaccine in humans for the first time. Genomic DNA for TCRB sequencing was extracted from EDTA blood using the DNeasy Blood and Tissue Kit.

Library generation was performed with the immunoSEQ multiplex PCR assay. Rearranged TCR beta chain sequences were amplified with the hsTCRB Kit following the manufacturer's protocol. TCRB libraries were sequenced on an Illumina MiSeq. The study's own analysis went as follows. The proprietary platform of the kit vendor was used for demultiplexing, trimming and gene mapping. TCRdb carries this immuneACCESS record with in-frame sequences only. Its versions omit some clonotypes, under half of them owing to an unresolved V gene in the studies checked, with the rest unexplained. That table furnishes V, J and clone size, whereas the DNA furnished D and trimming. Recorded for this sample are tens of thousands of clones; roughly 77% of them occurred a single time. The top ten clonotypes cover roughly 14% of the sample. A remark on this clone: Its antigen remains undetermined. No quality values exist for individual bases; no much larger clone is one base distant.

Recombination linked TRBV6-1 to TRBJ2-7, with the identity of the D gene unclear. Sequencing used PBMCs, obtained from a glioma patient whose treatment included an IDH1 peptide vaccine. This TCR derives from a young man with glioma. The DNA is TGTGCCAGCAAGCCCCGGGTCGACGGCCGGTGGTACTTC. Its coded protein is CASKPRVDGRWYF.